The clone carrying this T cell receptor beta chain was counted ten times or more. Its target is unknown. Preparation of the TCRbeta library involved a method that used unique molecular identifiers. Each CDR3 protein gets one entry after TCRdb re-called the PCR reads with MiXCR. The sample contains roughly 110,000 distinct CDR3 sequences, about a tenth of which appear only once. This entry is derived from a study of T-cell reconstitution after alpha-beta-depleted transplantation in children. Notes on the study in general: Some patients' high day-60 TCRbeta diversity was attributed to recipient cells surviving conditioning. Reportedly, alpha-beta T cells present about two months post-transplant originated from several hundred expanded clones of graft origin.

The TCR sequence derives from a boy under 10 years old with acute lymphoblastic leukemia, due to receive a stem cell transplant. This sample comprised PBMCs, obtained before TCRalphabeta/CD19-depleted stem cell transplant.

The CDR3 sequence: CASFQPSKNIQYF. The DNA for the CDR3 is TGCGCCAGCTTTCAACCCTCCAAAAACATTCAGTACTTC. The chain recombines TRBV5-1 with TRBJ2-4; no firm D call. Germline loops: CDR1 SGHRS, CDR2 YFSETQ. V was cut by 7 bases and J by 2 bases, with 10 bases left in between. This CDR3 is built from 13 residues.